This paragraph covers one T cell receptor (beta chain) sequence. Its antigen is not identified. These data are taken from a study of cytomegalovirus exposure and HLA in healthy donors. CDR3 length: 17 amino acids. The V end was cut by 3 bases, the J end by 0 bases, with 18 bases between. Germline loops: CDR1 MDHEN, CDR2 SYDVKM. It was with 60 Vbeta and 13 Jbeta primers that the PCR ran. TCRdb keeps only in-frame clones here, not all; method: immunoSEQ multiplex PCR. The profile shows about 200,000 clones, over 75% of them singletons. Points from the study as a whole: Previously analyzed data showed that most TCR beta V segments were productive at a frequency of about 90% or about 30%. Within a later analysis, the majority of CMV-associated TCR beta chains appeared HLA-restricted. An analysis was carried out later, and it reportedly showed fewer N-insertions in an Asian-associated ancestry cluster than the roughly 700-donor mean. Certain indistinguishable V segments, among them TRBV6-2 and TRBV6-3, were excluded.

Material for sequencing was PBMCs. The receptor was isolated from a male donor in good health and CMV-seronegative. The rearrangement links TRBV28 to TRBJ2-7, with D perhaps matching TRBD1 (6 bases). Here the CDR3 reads CASSFVLTGLSSYEQYF. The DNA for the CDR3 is TGTGCCAGCAGTTTCGTCCTTACAGGGCTAAGCTCCTACGAGCAGTACTTC.